The table lists the clone carrying this TCR beta chain with a count of one. These data originate in a study of T cell changes during pregnancy in multiple sclerosis. Profiling relied on immunoSEQ multiplex PCR, and the TCRdb table lists in-frame clones only, not all of them. The data contain roughly 58,000 clones, 94% of them seen just once; the ten biggest clones take up 3% to 3.5%. Trimming cost V 2 bases and J 4 bases, with 16 bases left between them. Germline CDR1 is WNHNN and CDR2 is SYGVQD (reference sequence). CDR3 length equals 16 residues. The gene calls are TRBV10-1 and TRBJ2-3, with D perhaps matching TRBD1 (6 bases). This specimen consisted of CD8+ T cells from peripheral blood mononuclear cells, obtained in the third trimester of pregnancy. The origin of this receptor is a female donor with multiple sclerosis, enrolled in a pregnancy study. This CDR3 reads CASSEGPRGFADTQYF. The CDR3 DNA reads as TGCGCCAGCAGTGAGGGGCCCAGGGGATTCGCAGATACGCAGTATTTT.